Below, one T cell receptor beta chain is given with its context. Its antigen remains unidentified. This sample was taken from a study of graft-versus-host responses after intestinal transplantation. Study as a whole: Anti-thymocyte globulin induction, then tacrolimus and steroids for two to four years, went to all recipients. Study-level results: Recipient-marrow GvH clones were detected, some having first appeared in ileum or blood. When patients had graft-donor T cell macrochimerism, their allografts held high graft-versus-host to host-versus-graft clonal ratios.

CDR3 length: 15 amino acids. V lost 0 bases to trimming and J lost 3 bases, with 11 bases between them. CDR1 and CDR2 from the germline V gene are GTSNPN and SVGIG (reference sequence). The assay was immunoSEQ multiplex PCR, and TCRdb's table has in-frame clones only and misses some. The sample lists over 5,000 clones; just over 70% were seen once. This TCR came from a human patient who received an intestinal transplant, so some T cells may come from the graft donor. The chain carries TRBV30 and TRBJ2-2; tentative D call: TRBD2 (7 bases). Specimen: PBMCs, collected 324 days after intestinal transplant. This CDR3 reads CAWSVLGGDTGELFF. CDR3 nucleotides: TGTGCCTGGAGTGTACTAGGGGGGGACACCGGGGAGCTGTTTTTT.